The 18 T cell receptor beta chains given below trace back to one sample, sequenced in a study of blood T cell dynamics during melanoma immunotherapy. Time point here: pre-treatment baseline. TCRdb's table, derived via immunoSEQ multiplex PCR, lists solely in-frame clones and lacks some. Here the sample spans approximately 7,000 clones, roughly 80% being singletons. The sequences come from blood, collected from a patient treated with checkpoint blockade. The receptors were gathered from a human donor with melanoma.

V usage is TRBV5-4 and J usage is TRBJ1-4; 9 bases match TRBD1. The junction had 4 bases not matched to a gene; V was cut back by 4 bases and J by 0 bases. The CDR3 runs 16 residues. The V gene's germline CDR1 is SGHNT and CDR2 YYREEE (reference sequence). CDR3 in amino acids: CASSKGTGTTNEKLFF. The DNA for the CDR3 is TGTGCCAGCAGCAAAGGGACAGGGACAACTAATGAAAAACTGTTTTTT.

The rearrangement links TRBV5-6 to TRBJ1-1, with D hard to call. Germline values: CDR1 SGHDT, CDR2 YYEEEE. The CDR3 totals 15 residues. Trimming removed 1 base from V and 11 bases from J, with 21 bases in between. This CDR3 reads CASSLWSVIPLYAFF. CDR3 coding DNA: TGTGCCAGCAGCTTGTGGTCAGTTATCCCCTTGTATGCTTTCTTT. Full variable domain (missing parts from reference TRBV5-6 and TRBJ1-1): DAGVTQSPTHLIKTRGQQVTLRCSPKSGHDTVSWYQQALGQGPQFIFQYYEEEERQRGNFPDRFSGHQFPNYSSELNVNALLLGDSALYLCASSLWSVIPLYAFFGQGTRLTVV.

The rearrangement links TRBV29-1 to TRBJ2-1; 8 positions match TRBD1. Germline CDR1 and CDR2: SQVTM and ANQGSEA. The CDR3 covers 12 residues. With 5 bases clipped from V and 7 bases from J, the junction kept 4 bases outside the gene matches. In DNA form, the CDR3 reads TGCAGCGTTAGACAGGGGAATAATGAGCAGTTCTTC. Residues: CSVRQGNNEQFF.

This clone counts as large. This chain links TRBV15 with TRBJ2-7; TRBD2 matches 10 bases. Germline CDR1 reads LNHNV; CDR2 reads YYDKDF (reference sequence). V was pared by 0 bases and J by 1 base, with 6 bases of the junction left unmatched. This CDR3 spans 17 amino acids. This chain's CDR3 is CATSREPGLAVSYEQYF. DNA for the CDR3: TGTGCCACCAGCAGAGAGCCCGGACTAGCGGTATCCTACGAGCAGTACTTC.

This clone was recorded a few times. This chain connects TRBV9 to TRBJ1-2; D ambiguous. Trimming shortened V by 1 base and J by 4 bases, and 17 bases separated the two germline ends. This CDR3 is built from 16 residues. Germline CDR1 SGDLS, CDR2 YYNGEE. The CDR3 loop reads CASSVNDGLKLYGYTF. In DNA form, the CDR3 reads TGTGCCAGCAGCGTAAATGATGGACTAAAGCTCTATGGCTACACCTTC.

The rearrangement links TRBV5-1 to TRBJ2-2, with D possibly TRBD2 on 6 matching bases. V was trimmed by 4 bases and J by 5 bases, leaving 15 bases between them. The CDR3 runs to 15 residues. CDR1 is SGHRS and CDR2 is YFSETQ in the germline V gene. CDR3 coding DNA: TGCGCCAGCAGCAAGACTAGTTTCGGTACCGGGGAGCTGTTTTTT. This codes for CASSKTSFGTGELFF. The complete variable domain, with remaining parts taken from reference TRBV5-1 and TRBJ2-2, reads KAGVTQTPRYLIKTRGQQVTLSCSPISGHRSVSWYQQTPGQGLQFLFEYFSETQRNKGNFPGRFSGRQFSNSRSEMNVSTLELGDSALYLCASSKTSFGTGELFFGEGSRLTVL.

This clone turned up a few times. This chain links TRBV6-1 with TRBJ1-5, with 12 bases lining up with TRBD1. J gave up 4 bases and V 6 bases, and 4 bases lay outside the gene matches. The CDR3 consists of 15 residues. From germline, CDR1 is MNHNS and CDR2 SASEGT. The CDR3 sequence is CASSGGQGANQPQHF. The DNA of the CDR3 is TGTGCCAGCAGCGGGGGACAGGGGGCGAATCAGCCCCAGCATTTT.

This clone was recorded only once. The chain carries TRBV7-2 and TRBJ1-2; unclear D gene. V was clipped by 2 bases and J by 3 bases, with 10 bases between them. The CDR3 is 14 residues long. The germline CDR1 and CDR2 sequences are SGHTA and FQGNSA. In DNA, the CDR3 is TGTGCCAGCAGCTTATATTCGGGTGACTATGGCTACACCTTC. Amino acids: CASSLYSGDYGYTF.

The chain has TRBV19 and TRBJ2-3; possibly TRBD1 for D (5 bases). V was trimmed by 5 bases and J by 5 bases, leaving 17 bases between them. CDR3 size: 15 residues. The germline gives CDR1 LNHDA, CDR2 SQIVND (reference sequence). The CDR3 DNA reads as TGTGCCAGTAGTTCAGTGGACACCAATCGAGATACGCAGTATTTT. Translation: CASSSVDTNRDTQYF. Using reference TRBV19 and TRBJ2-3 for the parts outside the CDR3, the full variable domain is DGGITQSPKYLFRKEGQNVTLSCEQNLNHDAMYWYRQDPGQGLRLIYYSQIVNDFQKGDIAEGYSVSREKKESFPLTVTSAQKNPTAFYLCASSSVDTNRDTQYFGPGTRLTVL.

Relative to its sample, this clone is medium-sized. DNA of the CDR3: TGTGCCAGCAGCCCCGAACCGGGACAGGGGCTTGAAGCTTTCTTT. Translation: CASSPEPGQGLEAFF. The V and J genes are TRBV6-5 and TRBJ1-1, with 10 nucleotides matching TRBD1. V was clipped by 6 bases and J by 7 bases; unmatched bases: 11. The CDR3 runs to 15 residues. Germline V gene sequence: CDR1 MNHEY, CDR2 SVGAGI.

This clone was detected once. As DNA, the CDR3 is TGTGCCAGCAGTGAAGCAGCAGTAACTAATGAAAAACTGTTTTTT. The encoded protein is CASSEAAVTNEKLFF. The J gene is TRBJ1-4, the V gene TRBV2; no reliable D call. Trimming removed 0 bases at V and 1 base at J, with 6 bases between. In germline, CDR1 is SNHLY, CDR2 FYNNEI. The CDR3 sequence is 15 residues long.

The rearrangement links TRBV27 to TRBJ2-2; perhaps TRBD2 as D (5 bases). The CDR3 covers 13 residues. CDR1 is MNHEY and CDR2 is SMNVEV in the germline V gene (reference sequence). Trimming cost V 5 bases and J 2 bases, with 6 bases left between them. The CDR3 here is CASSPGNTGELFF. CDR3 DNA: TGTGCCAGCAGTCCGGGAAACACCGGGGAGCTGTTTTTT.

The CDR3 protein is CASSQLAGPYNEQFF. Written as DNA, the CDR3 is TGCGCCAGCAGTCAACTAGCGGGACCCTACAATGAGCAGTTCTTC. This chain connects TRBV4-1 to TRBJ2-1; 10 nucleotides align to TRBD2. Germline V gives CDR1 MGHRA, CDR2 YSYEKL. V shed 6 bases and J 2 bases; nucleotides not matched to a gene: 4. The CDR3 extends over 15 amino acids.

The chain is built from TRBV18 and TRBJ1-1; 7 positions agree with TRBD1. V lost 2 bases to trimming and J lost 5 bases; unmatched junction nucleotides: 5. Germline CDR1 is KGHSH and CDR2 is LQKENI. The CDR3 consists of 14 residues. The CDR3: CASSPETGETEAFF. As DNA, the CDR3 is TGTGCCAGCTCACCAGAAACAGGGGAAACTGAAGCTTTCTTT.

V usage is TRBV6-5 and J usage is TRBJ1-1; D not certain. V was trimmed by 6 bases and J by 1 base, leaving 9 bases between them. This CDR3 region has 13 residues. The germline V gene encodes CDR1 MNHEY and CDR2 SVGAGI. This CDR3 is CASRISKNTEAFF. The CDR3 region has the DNA TGTGCCAGCAGGATCAGCAAGAACACTGAAGCTTTCTTT.

The chain links TRBV6-5 to TRBJ2-1; D is unresolved. Germline CDR1 is MNHEY and CDR2 is SVGAGI. This CDR3 spans 11 amino acids. The ends were cut back, 5 bases at V and 9 bases at J, with 8 bases in the middle. The CDR3 reads CASSALIEQFF. DNA for the CDR3: TGTGCCAGCAGTGCCCTTATTGAGCAGTTCTTC.

This clone was detected a few times. The V and J genes are TRBV6-6 and TRBJ2-2; the D call may be TRBD1 or TRBD2 (6 bases each). The V end lost 2 bases, the J end lost 2 bases, and 12 bases lay between the germline ends. The CDR3 covers 16 residues. Germline loops: CDR1 MNHNY, CDR2 SVGAGI (reference sequence). The CDR3 spells CASSYGPGANTGELFF. As DNA, the CDR3 is TGTGCCAGCAGTTACGGCCCGGGGGCCAACACCGGGGAGCTGTTTTTT.

The J gene is TRBJ2-3, the V gene TRBV19, with 12 bases identical to TRBD2. V lost 3 bases, J lost 6 bases, and 4 bases stayed unmatched. The CDR3 is made up of 15 amino acids. Germline CDR1 reads LNHDA; CDR2 reads SQIVND (reference sequence). CDR3 in amino acids: CASSMTSGSMDTQYF. The CDR3 bases are TGTGCCAGTAGTATGACTAGCGGGAGTATGGATACGCAGTATTTT.